This T cell receptor beta chain appears in the sequencing data of a study of blood T cell repertoires in COVID-19. Study background: Samples of COVID-19 (acute and convalescent) were obtained from the United States, Italy and Spain.

Per the authors' pipeline: Estimated nucleated cell counts came from reference gene primer amplification. This table comes from immunoSEQ multiplex PCR, and its TCRdb copy is limited to in-frame clones, with some not included. D and trimming were read from the DNA, whereas the V and J calls and clone size are those reported in that table. The sample has about 59,000 clones, approximately 80% seen once. The germline V and J ends were trimmed by 0 bases and 0 bases, with 8 bases remaining between them. This CDR3 is 15 amino acids long. Germline assignment: CDR1 MNHEY and CDR2 SVGAGI. Sequenced sample: peripheral blood. This TCR derives from a woman older than 75 with active or convalescent COVID-19. The V call is TRBV6-5, the J call TRBJ1-1, with no clear D. The CDR3 DNA reads as TGTGCCAGCAGTTACTCGGCAGTCTTGAACACTGAAGCTTTCTTT. Translation gives CASSYSAVLNTEAFF.